The T cell receptor beta chain described here comes from a study of blood T cell repertoires in COVID-19. Study processing details: Estimates of nucleated cell counts were drawn from the amplification of reference gene primers. Measured with immunoSEQ multiplex PCR; TCRdb has only the in-frame clones, and not every one. V and J calls plus clone size are reproduced from that table; the DNA served to infer D and trimming. In the table there are 120,000 or so clones, roughly 80% of which are singletons. Germline-derived CDR1 and CDR2 are SGHRS and YFSETQ. V was cut by 4 bases and J by 9 bases, with 20 bases left in between. CDR3 length equals 15 residues.

The clonotype was recovered from a man in his 60s with acute or convalescent COVID-19. Sequencing input: peripheral blood. V is TRBV5-1 and J is TRBJ1-3; TRBD1 might be the D (5 bases). CDR3 residues: CASSVGLPSGGTIYF. The CDR3 bases are TGCGCCAGCAGCGTGGGACTTCCCTCTGGTGGCACCATATATTTT.